Presented here are 13 T cell receptor beta chains from one specimen sequenced in a study of blood T cell repertoires in COVID-19. The assay was immunoSEQ multiplex PCR, and TCRdb's table has in-frame clones only and misses some. This sample yields 350,000 to 450,000 clones, of which around 87% are seen a single time; roughly 1.9% belongs to the top ten. The sequenced sample consisted of PBMCs or T cells enriched from blood (not recorded which). Receptors originate from a man aged 40-49 years in a cohort exposed to, infected with or recovered from COVID-19 (not recorded which).

V gene TRBV28 combines with J gene TRBJ1-2, with TRBD1 matching 10 bases. V lost 7 bases to trimming and J lost 8 bases; unmatched junction nucleotides: 13. The CDR3 loop spans 15 amino acids. Germline CDR1 reads MDHEN; CDR2 reads SYDVKM. CDR3 coding DNA: TGTGCCAGCAAAGAAGTGACAGGGGGCTTTAGGGGCTACACCTTC. Its protein is CASKEVTGGFRGYTF.

J is TRBJ2-7 and V is TRBV13, with 7 bases that match TRBD1. V was clipped by 2 bases and J by 3 bases; unmatched bases: 1. Germline CDR1 and CDR2: PRHDT and FYEKMQ (reference sequence). CDR3 length: 13 residues. The CDR3: CASSLRQGYEQYF. Written as DNA, the CDR3 is TGTGCCAGCAGCTTAAGACAGGGCTACGAGCAGTACTTC.

This clone turned up a few times. This chain connects TRBV18 to TRBJ1-1; D is perhaps TRBD1 (5 bases). CDR1 is KGHSH and CDR2 is LQKENI in the germline V gene. This CDR3 contains 14 residues. V shed 1 base and J shed 7 bases, with 13 bases lying between them. Here the CDR3 reads CASSPLDLGLEAFF. The DNA for the CDR3 is TGTGCCAGCTCACCACTGGACCTGGGGCTTGAAGCTTTCTTT.

This clone has only a few counts. The rearrangement uses TRBV7-9 and TRBJ2-3; D not resolved. The V gene lost 2 bases and the J gene lost 2 bases, with 8 bases spanning the gap. This CDR3 comprises 14 residues. Germline V gene lookup returns CDR1 SEHNR and CDR2 FQNEAQ (reference sequence). The DNA of the CDR3 is TGTGCCAGCAGCTTAAATAGCCCCACAGATACGCAGTATTTT. This codes for CASSLNSPTDTQYF.

V usage is TRBV27 and J usage is TRBJ2-7, with 9 bases that match TRBD2. The CDR3 has 15 amino acids. Germline V gene sequence: CDR1 MNHEY, CDR2 SMNVEV (reference sequence). V trimming: 2 bases; J trimming: 3 bases; junction bases outside the gene matches: 5. The CDR3 DNA reads TGTGCCAGCAGTTTAATGGCTAGCGGGATCTACGAGCAGTACTTC. Translating it yields CASSLMASGIYEQYF.

The V call is TRBV25-1, the J call TRBJ1-1, with 8 bases lining up with TRBD1. Germline CDR1 reads MGHDK; CDR2 reads SYGVNS. This CDR3 is built from 13 residues. After removal of 7 bases from V and 1 base from J, the junction contained 2 bases not matched to a gene. This CDR3 reads CASTGQGNTEAFF. CDR3 bases: TGTGCCAGCACCGGACAGGGGAACACTGAAGCTTTCTTT.

The chain recombines TRBV2 with TRBJ2-7, with 9 bases lining up with TRBD1. V shed 6 bases and J 2 bases; nucleotides not matched to a gene: 2. Germline V gives CDR1 SNHLY, CDR2 FYNNEI. This CDR3 contains 13 residues. Here the CDR3 reads CASRGTGTYEQYF. DNA for the CDR3: TGTGCCAGCAGAGGGACAGGGACCTACGAGCAGTACTTC. Supplemented by reference TRBV2 and TRBJ2-7, the full variable domain reads EPEVTQTPSHQVTQMGQEVILRCVPISNHLYFYWYRQILGQKVEFLVSFYNNEISEKSEIFDDQFSVERPDGSNFTLKIRSTKLEDSAMYFCASRGTGTYEQYFGPGTRLTVT.

The chain carries TRBV12-3 or TRBV12-4 and TRBJ2-7, with D unclear. CDR3 size: 12 residues. V lost 3 bases and J lost 4, with 7 bases in between. The CDR3 DNA reads as TGTGCCAGCAGTTTCACCGGGTACGAGCAGTACTTC. This translates into CASSFTGYEQYF.

J is TRBJ2-7 and V is TRBV6-5; 13 bases match TRBD2. The germline V gene encodes CDR1 MNHEY and CDR2 SVGAGI. With V trimmed by 4 bases and J by 4 bases, 4 bases remained unmatched. CDR3 length equals 15 residues. For the CDR3, the DNA is TGTGCCAGCAGTTCCCCGACTAGCGGGAGGTACGAGCAGTACTTC. Protein product: CASSSPTSGRYEQYF.

This clone was observed a single time. J is TRBJ2-1 and V is TRBV4-2; TRBD2 is a possible D gene (6 bases). Trimming took 4 bases from V and 0 from J, leaving 10 bases between them. The CDR3 has 15 residues. Germline V gives CDR1 LGHNA, CDR2 YNFKEQ. This CDR3 is CASSPAGSSYNEQFF. DNA of the CDR3: TGTGCCAGCAGCCCAGCGGGCAGCTCCTACAATGAGCAGTTCTTC.

The chain combines TRBV27 with TRBJ2-3; 8 nucleotides line up with TRBD1. The CDR3 extends over 15 amino acids. With 4 bases clipped from V and 5 bases from J, the junction kept 8 bases outside the gene matches. CDR1 and CDR2 (germline): MNHEY, SMNVEV (reference sequence). The CDR3 sequence: CASSSGQVFRDTQYF. The DNA for the CDR3 is TGTGCCAGCAGTTCGGGACAGGTCTTTCGAGATACGCAGTATTTT.

The chain combines TRBV10-1 with TRBJ2-1, with 9 nucleotides matching TRBD1. J was trimmed by 11 bases and V by 2 bases; bases with no gene match: 7. Germline V lookup: CDR1 WNHNN, CDR2 SYGVQD (reference sequence). The CDR3 has 14 amino acids. In nucleotides, the CDR3 is TGCGCCAGCAGTGAGCAAAGGACAGGGGATAAGCAGTTCTTC. It codes for CASSEQRTGDKQFF.

The rearrangement uses TRBV10-2 and TRBJ2-5; TRBD1 matches 12 bases. The germline CDR1 and CDR2 sequences are WSHSY and SAAADI. This CDR3 contains 13 residues. V dropped 6 bases and J dropped 9; count of bases not matched to a gene: 5. The CDR3 here is CASRRDRGRPQYF. DNA of the CDR3: TGCGCCAGCAGACGGGACAGGGGGCGGCCCCAGTACTTC.